Shown below are 17 T cell receptor beta chains from a single sample sequenced in a study of T cells expressing NK-cell markers. Using the 5' RACE reads, TCRdb records one entry per CDR3 protein without DNA. The sample features approximately 440,000 distinct CDR3 sequences, with about 1.5% in its top ten. Sequencing was performed on blood T cells: a sorted CD56 or NKG2C T cell subset, CD4+ or CD8+ T cells, or bulk PBMC T cells (not recorded which). The receptors stem from a woman aged 45-60 years in good health.

The chain links TRBV27 to TRBJ2-1; TCRdb selects TRBD2, and the lack of DNA leaves this call unchecked. Germline V gene data show CDR1 as MNHEY and CDR2 as SMNVEV (reference sequence). This CDR3 has 17 residues. This CDR3 is CASSLLASGRVPNEQFF.

The chain has TRBV12-3 or TRBV12-4 and TRBJ1-4; with no DNA, the TCRdb D assignment of TRBD1 cannot be verified. There are 15 residues in the CDR3. CDR3 sequence reads: CASSLTTGGNEKLFF.

The rearrangement links TRBV24-1 to TRBJ2-4. In germline, CDR1 is KGHDR, CDR2 SFDVKD. This CDR3 contains 13 residues. The chain's CDR3 is CATSVLAKNIQYF.

The rearrangement joins TRBV3-1 to TRBJ2-5. Germline V CDR1 and CDR2: LGHDT, YNNKEL (reference sequence). The CDR3 is 16 residues long. CDR3: CASSQDLGLPRQTQYF.

CDR3 sequence: CASSPLGTGTDTQYF. This sequence joins TRBV18 and TRBJ2-3; the D gene TCRdb calls, TRBD1, cannot be checked with no DNA. The CDR3 contains 15 residues. Germline CDR1 KGHSH, CDR2 LQKENI.

The CDR3 loop reads CASSLGTGDFNNQPQHF. V gene TRBV7-9 combines with J gene TRBJ1-5; TCRdb indicates TRBD1, and absent DNA this call remains unverified. This CDR3 has 17 residues. Germline V gene data show CDR1 as SEHNR and CDR2 as FQNEAQ (reference sequence).

The chain uses TRBV12-3 or TRBV12-4 and TRBJ2-2; without DNA, the TCRdb call of TRBD2 cannot be checked. This CDR3 spans 17 amino acids. The CDR3: CASSLRTSGSTTGELFF.

The chain has TRBV20-1 and TRBJ1-5; TCRdb's D gene call, TRBD1, goes unchecked for lack of DNA. CDR1 and CDR2 (germline): DFQATT, SNEGSKA (reference sequence). This CDR3 region has 14 residues. CDR3 region: CSARGAGPNQPQHF.

This sequence joins TRBV27 and TRBJ2-2; the TRBD1 assignment by TCRdb is unverifiable without DNA. The CDR3 consists of 15 residues. The germline V gene has CDR1 MNHEY and CDR2 SMNVEV (reference sequence). CDR3 region: CASSATGVMTGELFF.

The rearrangement joins TRBV5-1 to TRBJ2-1; the TRBD2 assignment by TCRdb is unverifiable without DNA. The CDR3 contains 15 residues. CDR1 and CDR2 (germline): SGHRS, YFSETQ. CDR3: CASSRGTRGVGEQFF.

The chain uses TRBV12-3 or TRBV12-4 and TRBJ2-1; TCRdb gives TRBD2 as the D gene, but with no DNA this cannot be confirmed. This CDR3 is built from 15 residues. CDR3 loop: CASSLRGARYNEQFF.

V usage is TRBV19 and J usage is TRBJ2-3. Per the germline V gene, CDR1 is LNHDA and CDR2 is SQIVND (reference sequence). The CDR3 is made up of 14 amino acids. CDR3 in amino acids: CASSIGLSTDTQYF.

This chain joins TRBV5-1 and TRBJ1-4; as DNA is missing, the TRBD1 call by TCRdb cannot be tested. The germline gives CDR1 SGHRS, CDR2 YFSETQ. There are 15 residues in the CDR3. CDR3: CASSLGTGVNEKLFF.

The chain has TRBV19 and TRBJ2-7; without DNA, the TCRdb call of TRBD2 cannot be checked. Germline V gene lookup returns CDR1 LNHDA and CDR2 SQIVND (reference sequence). The CDR3 has 13 residues. CDR3 region: CASSPPAAYEQYF.

This chain uses TRBV10-2 with TRBJ2-5; the D gene TCRdb calls, TRBD1, cannot be checked with no DNA. The CDR3 covers 13 residues. Germline V lookup: CDR1 WSHSY, CDR2 SAAADI. The CDR3: CASSDSGRETQYF.

The chain uses TRBV10-3 and TRBJ1-2; with no DNA, the TCRdb D assignment of TRBD1 cannot be verified. The CDR3 covers 14 residues. From germline, CDR1 is ENHRY and CDR2 SYGVKD. The CDR3 reads CAISGTGVGYGYTF.

This sequence joins TRBV4-1 and TRBJ2-7. CDR3 length equals 13 residues. Germline loops: CDR1 MGHRA, CDR2 YSYEKL. CDR3 amino acids: CASSPVTAYEQYF.